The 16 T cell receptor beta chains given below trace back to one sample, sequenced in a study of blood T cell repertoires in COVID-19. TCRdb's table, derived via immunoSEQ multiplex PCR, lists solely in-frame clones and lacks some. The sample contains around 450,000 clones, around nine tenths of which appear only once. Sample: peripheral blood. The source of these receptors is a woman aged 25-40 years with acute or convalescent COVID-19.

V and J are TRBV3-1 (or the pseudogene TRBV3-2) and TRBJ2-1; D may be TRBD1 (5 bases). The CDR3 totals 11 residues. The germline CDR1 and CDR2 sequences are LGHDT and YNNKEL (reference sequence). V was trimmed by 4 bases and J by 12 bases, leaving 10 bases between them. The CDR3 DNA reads TGTGCCAGCAGCCTATTAGGGGCGCAGTTCTTC. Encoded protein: CASSLLGAQFF.

Written as DNA, the CDR3 is TGCGCCAGCAGCCCCAGGACAGGCGTCCAGCCCCAGCATTTT. Encoded protein: CASSPRTGVQPQHF. This chain links TRBV5-1 with TRBJ1-5, with 7 bases that match TRBD1. V lost 4 bases, J lost 7 bases, and 8 bases stayed unmatched. In germline, CDR1 is SGHRS, CDR2 YFSETQ. The CDR3 is 14 amino acids.

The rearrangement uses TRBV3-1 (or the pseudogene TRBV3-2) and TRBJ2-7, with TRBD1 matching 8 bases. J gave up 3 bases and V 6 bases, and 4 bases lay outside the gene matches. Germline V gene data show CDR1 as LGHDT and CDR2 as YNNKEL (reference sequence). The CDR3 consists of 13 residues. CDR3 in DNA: TGTGCCAGCAGTGGGACAGGATACTACGAGCAGTACTTC. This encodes CASSGTGYYEQYF.

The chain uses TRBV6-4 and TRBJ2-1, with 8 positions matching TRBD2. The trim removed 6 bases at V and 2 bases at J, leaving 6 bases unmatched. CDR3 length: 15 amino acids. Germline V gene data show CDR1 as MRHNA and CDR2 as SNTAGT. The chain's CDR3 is CASSATSGTYNEQFF. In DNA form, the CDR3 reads TGTGCCAGCAGCGCCACTAGCGGAACCTACAATGAGCAGTTCTTC.

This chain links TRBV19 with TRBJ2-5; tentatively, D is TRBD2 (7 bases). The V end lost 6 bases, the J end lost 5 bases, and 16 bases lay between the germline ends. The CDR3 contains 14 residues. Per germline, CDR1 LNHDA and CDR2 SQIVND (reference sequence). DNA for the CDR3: TGTGCCAGTAGCAGGGGCGGGGGATCGGAGACCCAGTACTTC. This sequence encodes CASSRGGGSETQYF. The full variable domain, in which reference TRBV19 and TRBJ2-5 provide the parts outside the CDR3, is DGGITQSPKYLFRKEGQNVTLSCEQNLNHDAMYWYRQDPGQGLRLIYYSQIVNDFQKGDIAEGYSVSREKKESFPLTVTSAQKNPTAFYLCASSRGGGSETQYFGPGTRLLVL.

In DNA form, the CDR3 reads TGTGCCAGCAGTGTTAGGCTAGCGGGGGGGATTGGTAAAAACATTCAGTACTTC. Translated: CASSVRLAGGIGKNIQYF. V usage is TRBV6-1 and J usage is TRBJ2-4; 12 bases match TRBD2. The CDR3 has 18 residues. Germline V gene data show CDR1 as MNHNS and CDR2 as SASEGT. V gave up 4 bases and J gave up 4 bases; unmatched junction bases: 11.

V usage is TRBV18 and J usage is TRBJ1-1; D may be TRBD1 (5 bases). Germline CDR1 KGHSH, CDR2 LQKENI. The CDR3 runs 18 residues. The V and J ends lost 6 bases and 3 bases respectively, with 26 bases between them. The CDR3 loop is CASSRSMNQGGFDTEAFF. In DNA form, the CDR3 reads TGTGCCAGCTCCCGTAGCATGAATCAGGGCGGATTCGACACTGAAGCTTTCTTT.

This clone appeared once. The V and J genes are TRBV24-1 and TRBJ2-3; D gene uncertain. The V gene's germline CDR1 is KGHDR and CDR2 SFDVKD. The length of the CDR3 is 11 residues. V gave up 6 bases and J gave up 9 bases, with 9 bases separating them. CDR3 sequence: CATSLGRTQYF. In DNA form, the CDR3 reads TGTGCCACCAGTCTTGGTCGGACGCAGTATTTT.

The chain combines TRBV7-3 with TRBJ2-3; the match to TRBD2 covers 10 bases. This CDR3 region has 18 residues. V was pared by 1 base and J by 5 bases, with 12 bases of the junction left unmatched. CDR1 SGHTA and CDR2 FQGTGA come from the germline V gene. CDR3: CASSLKAIASGGEDTQYF. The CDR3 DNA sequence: TGTGCCAGCAGCTTAAAGGCCATTGCGAGCGGGGGGGAAGATACGCAGTATTTT. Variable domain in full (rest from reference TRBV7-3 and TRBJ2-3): GAGVSQTPSNKVTEKGKYVELRCDPISGHTALYWYRQSLGQGPEFLIYFQGTGAADDSGLPNDRFFAVRPEGSVSTLKIQRTERGDSAVYLCASSLKAIASGGEDTQYFGPGTRLTVL.

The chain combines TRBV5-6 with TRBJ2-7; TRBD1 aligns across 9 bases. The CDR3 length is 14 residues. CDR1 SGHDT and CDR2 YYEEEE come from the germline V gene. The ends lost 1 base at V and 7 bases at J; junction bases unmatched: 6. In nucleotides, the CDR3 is TGTGCCAGCAGCTTGATACAGGGGGCAGGTGAGCAGTACTTC. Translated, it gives CASSLIQGAGEQYF.

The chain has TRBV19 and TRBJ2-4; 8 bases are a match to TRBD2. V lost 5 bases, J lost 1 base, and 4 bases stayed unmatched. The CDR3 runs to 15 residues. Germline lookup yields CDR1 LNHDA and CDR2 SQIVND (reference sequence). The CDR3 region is CASSLSGEAKNIQYF. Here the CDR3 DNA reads TGTGCCAGTAGTCTTAGCGGGGAGGCCAAAAACATTCAGTACTTC.

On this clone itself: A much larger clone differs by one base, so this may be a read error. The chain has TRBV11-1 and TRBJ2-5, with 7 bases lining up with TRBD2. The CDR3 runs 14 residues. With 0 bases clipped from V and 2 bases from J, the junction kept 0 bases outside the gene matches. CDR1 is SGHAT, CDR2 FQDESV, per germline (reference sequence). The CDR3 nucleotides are TGTGCCAGCAGCTTAGCGGGGGGGCAAGAGACCCAGTACTTC. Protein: CASSLAGGQETQYF. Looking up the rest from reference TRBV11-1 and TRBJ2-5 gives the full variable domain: EAEVAQSPRYKITEKSQAVAFWCDPISGHATLYWYRQILGQGPELLVQFQDESVVDDSQLPKDRFSAERLKGVDSTLKIQPAELGDSAMYLCASSLAGGQETQYFGPGTRLLVL.

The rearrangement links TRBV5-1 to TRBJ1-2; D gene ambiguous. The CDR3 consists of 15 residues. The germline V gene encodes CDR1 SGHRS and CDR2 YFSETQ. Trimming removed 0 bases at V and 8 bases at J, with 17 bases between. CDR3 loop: CASSLAGGESGGYTF. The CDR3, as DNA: TGCGCCAGCAGCTTGGCCGGCGGGGAATCGGGAGGCTACACCTTC.

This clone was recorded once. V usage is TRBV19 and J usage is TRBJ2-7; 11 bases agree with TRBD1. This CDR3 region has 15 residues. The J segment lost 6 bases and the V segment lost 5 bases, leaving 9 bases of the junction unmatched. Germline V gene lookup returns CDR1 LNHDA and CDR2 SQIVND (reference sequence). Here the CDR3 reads CASSFAGTGGGEQYF. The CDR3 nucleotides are TGTGCCAGTAGTTTCGCCGGGACAGGGGGGGGCGAGCAGTACTTC. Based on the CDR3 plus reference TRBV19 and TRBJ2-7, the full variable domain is DGGITQSPKYLFRKEGQNVTLSCEQNLNHDAMYWYRQDPGQGLRLIYYSQIVNDFQKGDIAEGYSVSREKKESFPLTVTSAQKNPTAFYLCASSFAGTGGGEQYFGPGTRLTVT.

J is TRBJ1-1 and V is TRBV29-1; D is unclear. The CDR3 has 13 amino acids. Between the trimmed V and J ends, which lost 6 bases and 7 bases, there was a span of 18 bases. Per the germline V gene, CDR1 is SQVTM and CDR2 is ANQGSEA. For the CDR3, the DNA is TGCAGCGTCCGAGGCGGAGAACATGGTGAAGCTTTCTTT. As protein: CSVRGGEHGEAFF.

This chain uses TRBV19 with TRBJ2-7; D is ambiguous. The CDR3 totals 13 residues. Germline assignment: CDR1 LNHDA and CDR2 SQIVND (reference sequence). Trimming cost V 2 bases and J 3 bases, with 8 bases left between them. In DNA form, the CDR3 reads TGTGCCAGTAGTATATGGAGAGGCTACGAGCAGTACTTC. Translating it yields CASSIWRGYEQYF.